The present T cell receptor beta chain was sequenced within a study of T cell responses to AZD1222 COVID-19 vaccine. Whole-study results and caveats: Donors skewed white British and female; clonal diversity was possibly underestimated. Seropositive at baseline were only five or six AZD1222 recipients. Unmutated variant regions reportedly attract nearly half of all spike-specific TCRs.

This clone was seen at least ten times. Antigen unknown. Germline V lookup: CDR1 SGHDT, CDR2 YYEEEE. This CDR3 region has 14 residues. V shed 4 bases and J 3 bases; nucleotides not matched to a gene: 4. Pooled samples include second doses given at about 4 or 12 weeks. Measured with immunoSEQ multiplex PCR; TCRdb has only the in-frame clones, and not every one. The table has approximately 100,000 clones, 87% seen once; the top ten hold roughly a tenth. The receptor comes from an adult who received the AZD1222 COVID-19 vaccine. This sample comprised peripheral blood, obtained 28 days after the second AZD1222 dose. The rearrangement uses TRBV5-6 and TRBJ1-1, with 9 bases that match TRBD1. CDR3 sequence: CASSRDRVDTEAFF. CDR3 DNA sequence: TGTGCCAGCAGCAGGGACAGGGTCGACACTGAAGCTTTCTTT.